This TCR beta chain was sequenced in a study of blood T cells in healthy people across ages. Study-level points and caveats: Diversity of TCR beta correlated strongly with naive T cell percentage.

Per sample, extraction of total RNA gave at least 5.5 micrograms in every case. A note on this clonotype: Its matching antigen is unknown.

PCR was performed a second time for about 7 to 12 cycles using a sample-barcoded 5' primer and a J-beta primer mix. TCRdb itself ran the 5' RACE reads through MiXCR, one entry per CDR3 protein. The sample comprises roughly 1 million distinct CDR3 sequences, under 30% of which are singletons, and around 0.75% rests with the top ten. These same records also appear under a second study, on T cells of mothers and their children.

This clonotype was sampled from a girl aged 2 to 10 in good health. The sample was blood.

The CDR3 protein is CASSPLREGRYIQYF. The DNA for the CDR3 is TGTGCCAGTAGCCCCCTGCGAGAGGGGAGATACATTCAGTACTTC. The chain has TRBV19 and TRBJ2-4; D tentatively reads TRBD1 or TRBD2 (5 bases each). The CDR3 is 15 residues long. The germline V and J ends were trimmed by 6 bases and 8 bases, with 20 bases remaining between them. The germline gives CDR1 LNHDA, CDR2 SQIVND (reference sequence).